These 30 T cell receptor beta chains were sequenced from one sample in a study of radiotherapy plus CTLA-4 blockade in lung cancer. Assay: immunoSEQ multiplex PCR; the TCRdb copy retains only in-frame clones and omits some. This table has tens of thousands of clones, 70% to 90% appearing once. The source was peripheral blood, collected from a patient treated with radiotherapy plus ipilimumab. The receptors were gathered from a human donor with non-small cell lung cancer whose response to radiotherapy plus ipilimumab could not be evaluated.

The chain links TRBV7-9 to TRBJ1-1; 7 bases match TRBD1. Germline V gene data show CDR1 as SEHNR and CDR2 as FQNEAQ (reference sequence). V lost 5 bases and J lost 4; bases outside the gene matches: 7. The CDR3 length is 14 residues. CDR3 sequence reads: CASSLGTGATEAFF. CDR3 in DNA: TGTGCCAGCAGCCTAGGCACAGGGGCCACTGAAGCTTTCTTT. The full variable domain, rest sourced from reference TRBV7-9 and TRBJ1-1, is DTGVSQNPRHKITKRGQNVTFRCDPISEHNRLYWYRQTLGQGPEFLTYFQNEAQLEKSRLLSDRFSAERPKGSFSTLEIQRTEQGDSAMYLCASSLGTGATEAFFGQGTRLTVV.

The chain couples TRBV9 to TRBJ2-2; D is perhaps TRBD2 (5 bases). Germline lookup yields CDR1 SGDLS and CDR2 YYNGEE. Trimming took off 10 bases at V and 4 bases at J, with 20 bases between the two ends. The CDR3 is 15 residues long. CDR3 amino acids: CAASPSPAGTGELFF. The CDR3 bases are TGTGCCGCCAGCCCGAGCCCTGCGGGCACCGGGGAGCTGTTTTTT.

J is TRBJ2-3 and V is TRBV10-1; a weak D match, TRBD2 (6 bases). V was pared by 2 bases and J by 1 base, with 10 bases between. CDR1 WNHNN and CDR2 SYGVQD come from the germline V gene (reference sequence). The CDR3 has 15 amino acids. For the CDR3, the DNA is TGCGCCAGCAGTGAGGGGGAGCGGGGCACAGATACGCAGTATTTT. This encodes CASSEGERGTDTQYF.

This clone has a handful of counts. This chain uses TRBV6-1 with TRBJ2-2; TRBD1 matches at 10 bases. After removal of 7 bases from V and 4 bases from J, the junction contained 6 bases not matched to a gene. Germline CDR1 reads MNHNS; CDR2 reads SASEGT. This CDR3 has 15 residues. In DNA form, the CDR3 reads TGTGCCAGCATACGGGACAGGGGTAGCACCGGGGAGCTGTTTTTT. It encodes CASIRDRGSTGELFF.

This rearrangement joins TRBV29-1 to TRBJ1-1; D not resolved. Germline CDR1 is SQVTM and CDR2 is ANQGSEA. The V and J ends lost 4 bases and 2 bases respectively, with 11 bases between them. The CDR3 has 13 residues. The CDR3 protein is CSVARLTNTEAFF. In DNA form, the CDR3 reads TGCAGCGTTGCGAGGCTGACCAACACTGAAGCTTTCTTT.

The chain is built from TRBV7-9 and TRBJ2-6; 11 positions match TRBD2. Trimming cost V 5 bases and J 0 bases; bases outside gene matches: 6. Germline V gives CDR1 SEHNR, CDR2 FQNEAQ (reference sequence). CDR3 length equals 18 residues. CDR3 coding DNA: TGTGCCAGCAGCGTTTTAGCGGGAGGGATCTCTGGGGCCAACGTCCTGACTTTC. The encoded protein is CASSVLAGGISGANVLTF.

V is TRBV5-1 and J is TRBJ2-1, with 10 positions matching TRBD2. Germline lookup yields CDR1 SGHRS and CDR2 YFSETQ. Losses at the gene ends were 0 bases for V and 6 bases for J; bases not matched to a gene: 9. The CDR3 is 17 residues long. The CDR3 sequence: CASSLGGVGLAANEQFF. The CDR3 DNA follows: TGCGCCAGCAGCTTGGGAGGGGTCGGACTAGCGGCCAATGAGCAGTTCTTC.

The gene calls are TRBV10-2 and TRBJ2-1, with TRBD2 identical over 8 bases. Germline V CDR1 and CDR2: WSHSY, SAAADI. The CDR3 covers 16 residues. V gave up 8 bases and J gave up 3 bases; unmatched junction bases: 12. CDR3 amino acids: CASGGGERGNYNEQFF. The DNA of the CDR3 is TGCGCCAGCGGGGGAGGGGAGCGGGGGAACTACAATGAGCAGTTCTTC.

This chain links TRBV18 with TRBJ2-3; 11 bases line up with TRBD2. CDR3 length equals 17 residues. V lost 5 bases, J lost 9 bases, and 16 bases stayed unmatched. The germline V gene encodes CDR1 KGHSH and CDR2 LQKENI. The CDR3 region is CASSSPGTSGPSGTQYF. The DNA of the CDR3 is TGTGCCAGCTCATCCCCAGGGACTAGCGGCCCCTCAGGGACGCAGTATTTT.

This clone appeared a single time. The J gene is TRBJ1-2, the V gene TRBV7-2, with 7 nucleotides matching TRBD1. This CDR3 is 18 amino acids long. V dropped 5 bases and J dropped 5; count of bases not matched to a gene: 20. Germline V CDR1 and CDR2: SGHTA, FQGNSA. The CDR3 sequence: CASSRNPGTDTARYGYTF. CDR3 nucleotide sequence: TGTGCCAGCAGCCGCAATCCCGGGACAGATACCGCTCGGTATGGCTACACCTTC.

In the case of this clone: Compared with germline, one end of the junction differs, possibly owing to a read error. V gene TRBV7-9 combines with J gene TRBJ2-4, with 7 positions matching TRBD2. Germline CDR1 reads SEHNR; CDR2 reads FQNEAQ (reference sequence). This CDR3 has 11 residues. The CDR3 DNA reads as TGTGCCAGCAGCTCCACGGGGAGGGTTCACTTC. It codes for CASSSTGRVHF.

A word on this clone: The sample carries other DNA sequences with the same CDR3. The DNA for the CDR3 is TGCGCCAGCAGCCAAGGGGCAGGGGACACTGAAGCTTTCTTT. Encoded protein: CASSQGAGDTEAFF. The J gene is TRBJ1-1, the V gene TRBV4-1; the D gene is possibly TRBD1 (6 bases). Trimming stripped 1 base from V and 3 bases from J, with 9 bases between. The CDR3 spans 14 residues. Germline CDR1 and CDR2: MGHRA and YSYEKL.

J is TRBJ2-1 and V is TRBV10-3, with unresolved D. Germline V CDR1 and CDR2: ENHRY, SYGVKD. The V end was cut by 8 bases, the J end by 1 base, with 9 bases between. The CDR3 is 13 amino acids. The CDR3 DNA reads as TGTGCCATCGCTCTAGAGTCCTACAATGAGCAGTTCTTC. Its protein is CAIALESYNEQFF.

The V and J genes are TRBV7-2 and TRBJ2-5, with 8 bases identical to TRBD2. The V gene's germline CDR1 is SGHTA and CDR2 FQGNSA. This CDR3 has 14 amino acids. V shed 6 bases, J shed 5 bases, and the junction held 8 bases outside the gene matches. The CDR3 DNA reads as TGTGCCAGCAGTACAGGGACTAGGAGGGAGACCCAGTACTTC. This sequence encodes CASSTGTRRETQYF.

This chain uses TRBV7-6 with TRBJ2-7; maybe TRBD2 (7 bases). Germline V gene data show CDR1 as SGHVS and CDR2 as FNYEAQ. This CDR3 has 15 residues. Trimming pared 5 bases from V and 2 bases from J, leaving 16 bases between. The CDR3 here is CASSQGGVYPYEQYF. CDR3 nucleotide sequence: TGTGCCAGCAGCCAAGGGGGGGTTTACCCCTACGAGCAGTACTTC.

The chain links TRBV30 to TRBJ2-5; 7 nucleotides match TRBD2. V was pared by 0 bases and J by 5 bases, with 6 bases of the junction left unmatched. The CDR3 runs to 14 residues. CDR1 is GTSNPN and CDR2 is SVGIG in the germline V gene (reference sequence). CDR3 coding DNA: TGTGCCTGGAGTGTACCGGGAGGCAGGGAGACCCAGTACTTC. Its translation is CAWSVPGGRETQYF. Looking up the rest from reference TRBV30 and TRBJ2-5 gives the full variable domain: SQTIHQWPATLVQPVGSPLSLECTVEGTSNPNLYWYRQAAGRGLQLLFYSVGIGQISSEVPQNLSASRPQDRQFILSSKKLLLSDSGFYLCAWSVPGGRETQYFGPGTRLLVL.

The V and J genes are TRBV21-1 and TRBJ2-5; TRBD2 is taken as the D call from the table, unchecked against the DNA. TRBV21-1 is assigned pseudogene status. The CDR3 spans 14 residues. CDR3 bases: TGTGCCAGCATGGGGGGGGCGGTTTTGGAGACCCAGTACTTC. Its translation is CASMGGAVLETQYF.

CDR3 loop: CASSYGLARELFF. CDR3 sequence (DNA): TGTGCCAGCAGCTACGGACTAGCTCGGGAGCTGTTTTTT. The rearrangement joins TRBV7-2 to TRBJ2-2; 8 bases match TRBD2. This CDR3 contains 13 residues. Germline V CDR1 and CDR2: SGHTA, FQGNSA. V lost 4 bases to trimming and J lost 9 bases; unmatched junction nucleotides: 4.

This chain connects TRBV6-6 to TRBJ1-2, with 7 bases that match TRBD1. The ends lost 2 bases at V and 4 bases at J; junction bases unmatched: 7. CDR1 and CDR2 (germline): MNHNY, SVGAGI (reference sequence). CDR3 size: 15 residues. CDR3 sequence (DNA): TGTGCCAGCAGTTACGGGACAGCCGGACCCTATGGCTACACCTTC. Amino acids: CASSYGTAGPYGYTF.

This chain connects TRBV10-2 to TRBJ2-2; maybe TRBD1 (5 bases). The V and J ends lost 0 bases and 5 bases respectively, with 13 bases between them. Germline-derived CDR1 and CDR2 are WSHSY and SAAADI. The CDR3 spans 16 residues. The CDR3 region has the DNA TGCGCCAGCAGTGAGTCGATAGTGGGGCAGACCGGGGAGCTGTTTTTT. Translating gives CASSESIVGQTGELFF.

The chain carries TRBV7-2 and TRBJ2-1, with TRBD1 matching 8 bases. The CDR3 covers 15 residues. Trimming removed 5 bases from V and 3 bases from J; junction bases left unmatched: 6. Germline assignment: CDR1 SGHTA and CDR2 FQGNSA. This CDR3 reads CASSRRQGNYNEQFF. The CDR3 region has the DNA TGTGCCAGCAGCCGAAGACAGGGGAACTACAATGAGCAGTTCTTC.

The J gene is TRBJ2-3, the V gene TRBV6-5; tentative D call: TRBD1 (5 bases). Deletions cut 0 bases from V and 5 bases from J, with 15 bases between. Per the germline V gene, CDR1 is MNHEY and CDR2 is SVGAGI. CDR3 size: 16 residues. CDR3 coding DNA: TGTGCCAGCAGTTACTCGACGCTAGGGGATAGAGATACGCAGTATTTT. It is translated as CASSYSTLGDRDTQYF.

The CDR3: CASSLRFGEGNYGYTF. CDR3 coding DNA: TGTGCCAGCAGTTTGCGGTTTGGGGAGGGGAACTATGGCTACACCTTC. The J gene is TRBJ1-2, the V gene TRBV6-5; possibly TRBD1 for D (5 bases). V lost 4 bases, J lost 2 bases, and 17 bases lay in between. Germline V gives CDR1 MNHEY, CDR2 SVGAGI. CDR3 length equals 16 residues.

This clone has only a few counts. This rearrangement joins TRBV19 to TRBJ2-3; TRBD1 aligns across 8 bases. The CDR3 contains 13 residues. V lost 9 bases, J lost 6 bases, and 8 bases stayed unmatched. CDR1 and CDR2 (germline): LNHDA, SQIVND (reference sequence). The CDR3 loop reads CASHLTGADTQYF. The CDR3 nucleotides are TGTGCCAGCCACCTGACAGGGGCGGATACGCAGTATTTT.

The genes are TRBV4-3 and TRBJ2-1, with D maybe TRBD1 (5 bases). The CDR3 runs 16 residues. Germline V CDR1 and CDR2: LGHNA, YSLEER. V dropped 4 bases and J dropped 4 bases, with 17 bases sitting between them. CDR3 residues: CASSRERTTPYNEQFF. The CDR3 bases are TGCGCCAGCAGCCGGGAAAGGACAACCCCTTACAATGAGCAGTTCTTC.

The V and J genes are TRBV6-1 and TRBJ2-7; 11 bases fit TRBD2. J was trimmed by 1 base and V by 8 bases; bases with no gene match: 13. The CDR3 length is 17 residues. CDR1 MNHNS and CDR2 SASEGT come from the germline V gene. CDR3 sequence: CASGGGGIAGGSYEQYF. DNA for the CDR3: TGTGCCAGCGGTGGTGGTGGGATAGCGGGAGGGTCCTACGAGCAGTACTTC.

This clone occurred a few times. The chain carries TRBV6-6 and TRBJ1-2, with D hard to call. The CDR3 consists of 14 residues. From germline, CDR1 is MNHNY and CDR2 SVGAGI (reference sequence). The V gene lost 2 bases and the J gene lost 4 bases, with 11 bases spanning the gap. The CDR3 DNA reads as TGTGCCAGCAGTTACGAGGCCGCTGGCTATGGCTACACCTTC. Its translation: CASSYEAAGYGYTF.

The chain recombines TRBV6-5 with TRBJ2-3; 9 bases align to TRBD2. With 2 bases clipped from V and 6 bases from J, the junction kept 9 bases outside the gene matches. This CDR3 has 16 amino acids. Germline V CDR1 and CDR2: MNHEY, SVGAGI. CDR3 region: CASSYTGAGGPDTQYF. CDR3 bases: TGTGCCAGCAGTTACACGGGCGCGGGAGGGCCGGATACGCAGTATTTT.

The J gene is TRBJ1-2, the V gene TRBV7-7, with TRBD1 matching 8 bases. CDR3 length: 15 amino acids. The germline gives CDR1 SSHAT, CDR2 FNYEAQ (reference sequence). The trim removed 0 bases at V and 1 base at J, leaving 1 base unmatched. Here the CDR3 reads CASSLATGVNYGYTF. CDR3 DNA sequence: TGTGCCAGCAGCTTAGCGACAGGGGTTAACTATGGCTACACCTTC.

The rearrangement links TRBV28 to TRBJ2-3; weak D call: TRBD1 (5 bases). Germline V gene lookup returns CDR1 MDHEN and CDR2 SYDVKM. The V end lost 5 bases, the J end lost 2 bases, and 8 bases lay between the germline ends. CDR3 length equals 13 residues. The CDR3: CASSPGNTDTQYF. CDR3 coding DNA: TGTGCCAGCAGTCCAGGGAACACAGATACGCAGTATTTT.